The 17 T cell receptor beta chains below come from one sample, sequenced in a study of T cell responses to AZD1222 COVID-19 vaccine. Produced via immunoSEQ multiplex PCR; TCRdb's table is partial and in-frame only. The repertoire has approximately 110,000 clones, about 91% of them found once; the top ten carry almost 6.5%. Sequences were derived from peripheral blood, sampled 28 days after the second AZD1222 dose. These TCRs come from an adult who received the AZD1222 COVID-19 vaccine.

This chain uses TRBV6-2 or TRBV6-3 with TRBJ2-7, with TRBD2 identical over 7 bases. J gave up 7 bases and V 6 bases, and 12 bases lay outside the gene matches. Germline V gene data show CDR1 as MNHEY and CDR2 as SVGEGT. The CDR3 is 14 amino acids. The CDR3 loop is CASSWGGSLREQYF. The CDR3, as DNA: TGTGCCAGCAGCTGGGGGGGGAGCCTCCGGGAGCAGTACTTC.

Only one count was recorded for this clone. The chain carries TRBV28 and TRBJ1-1; maybe TRBD1 (5 bases). The V and J ends lost 6 bases and 1 base respectively, with 18 bases between them. The CDR3 runs 16 residues. Germline CDR1 MDHEN, CDR2 SYDVKM. The chain's CDR3 is CASSPGRGYSNTEAFF. Written as DNA, the CDR3 is TGTGCCAGCAGCCCCGGACGGGGCTACTCGAACACTGAAGCTTTCTTT.

The V and J genes are TRBV5-1 and TRBJ1-1; 9 nucleotides match TRBD1. CDR3 length: 15 amino acids. Germline V gene data show CDR1 as SGHRS and CDR2 as YFSETQ. The ends lost 3 bases at V and 0 bases at J; junction bases unmatched: 3. The CDR3 DNA reads TGCGCCAGCAGCTGGGGACAGGGCATGAACACTGAAGCTTTCTTT. It yields the protein CASSWGQGMNTEAFF. The full variable domain, in which reference TRBV5-1 and TRBJ1-1 provide the parts outside the CDR3, is KAGVTQTPRYLIKTRGQQVTLSCSPISGHRSVSWYQQTPGQGLQFLFEYFSETQRNKGNFPGRFSGRQFSNSRSEMNVSTLELGDSALYLCASSWGQGMNTEAFFGQGTRLTVV.

The CDR3 region has the DNA TGTGCCAGCGGACTAGCGGGGGGCGAGCAGTACTTC. Protein product: CASGLAGGEQYF. The chain joins TRBV6-5 to TRBJ2-7; 14 nucleotides match TRBD2. Per the germline V gene, CDR1 is MNHEY and CDR2 is SVGAGI. CDR3 length equals 12 residues. V lost 8 bases to trimming and J lost 6 bases; unmatched junction nucleotides: 0.

This clone is a singleton in its sample. The V call is TRBV3-1 (or the pseudogene TRBV3-2), the J call TRBJ2-5, with a possible D match to TRBD2 (6 bases). V lost 6 bases and J 0 bases, leaving 8 bases between the germline ends. The CDR3 has 13 residues. The germline CDR1 and CDR2 sequences are LGHDT and YNNKEL (reference sequence). The CDR3 region is CASSGGYQETQYF. The CDR3 DNA reads as TGTGCCAGCAGTGGAGGGTACCAAGAGACCCAGTACTTC.

Concerning this clone: The junction departs from the called germline gene at one end, perhaps through a read error. V is TRBV7-7 and J is TRBJ2-1, with TRBD2 as a possible D gene (6 bases). Per germline, CDR1 SSHAT and CDR2 FNYEAQ (reference sequence). This CDR3 has 15 amino acids. CDR3 coding DNA: TGTGCTAGCAGCACAGGTTGGGGGGACTACAATGAGCAGTTCTTC. Protein product: CASSTGWGDYNEQFF. Full variable domain (missing parts from reference TRBV7-7 and TRBJ2-1): GAGVSQSPRYKVTKRGQDVTLRCDPISSHATLYWYQQALGQGPEFLTYFNYEAQPDKSGLPSDRFSAERPEGSISTLTIQRTEQRDSAMYRCASSTGWGDYNEQFFGPGTRLTVL.

The rearrangement links TRBV7-2 to TRBJ1-1; no clear D. The CDR3 spans 13 residues. V dropped 5 bases and J dropped 3 bases, with 10 bases sitting between them. The germline V gene has CDR1 SGHTA and CDR2 FQGNSA. The CDR3 reads CASSLWTDTEAFF. The CDR3 region has the DNA TGTGCCAGCAGCCTGTGGACGGACACTGAAGCTTTCTTT.

The rearrangement joins TRBV18 to TRBJ2-5; 8 nucleotides match TRBD1. Trimming at V came to 3 bases and at J to 4 bases, leaving 4 bases not matched to a gene. From germline, CDR1 is KGHSH and CDR2 LQKENI. This CDR3 has 14 amino acids. CDR3: CASSPQGARETQYF. The CDR3 coding sequence is TGTGCCAGCTCACCGCAGGGGGCCCGAGAGACCCAGTACTTC.

The chain links TRBV12-5 to TRBJ2-2; a weak D match, TRBD2 (6 bases). The length of the CDR3 is 14 residues. CDR1 LGHNT and CDR2 FRNRAP come from the germline V gene. The V and J ends lost 6 bases and 5 bases respectively, with 13 bases between them. In DNA, the CDR3 is TGTGCTAGTGGCGGAGGGTTTGAAACCGGGGAGCTGTTTTTT. Its protein product is CASGGGFETGELFF.

This chain connects TRBV29-1 to TRBJ2-7, with D possibly TRBD2 on 7 matching bases. The CDR3 consists of 14 residues. CDR1 and CDR2 (germline): SQVTM, ANQGSEA. The V and J ends lost 4 bases and 4 bases respectively, with 17 bases between them. CDR3 amino acids: CSVGEGWQGYEQYF. The CDR3 bases are TGCAGCGTTGGGGAGGGTTGGCAGGGGTACGAGCAGTACTTC.

V gene TRBV5-6 combines with J gene TRBJ1-2; D gene uncertain. This CDR3 contains 13 residues. Germline CDR1 is SGHDT and CDR2 is YYEEEE. The V gene lost 0 bases and the J gene lost 3 bases, with 6 bases spanning the gap. The CDR3 DNA follows: TGTGCCAGCAGCTTGGGCTGGTACTATGGCTACACCTTC. This encodes CASSLGWYYGYTF.

In this sample, this clone turned up once. The chain recombines TRBV28 with TRBJ1-1; D unresolved. The CDR3 runs 12 residues. Trimming shortened V by 5 bases and J by 4 bases, and 8 bases separated the two germline ends. Germline lookup yields CDR1 MDHEN and CDR2 SYDVKM. CDR3 nucleotide sequence: TGTGCCAGCAGTGCCCCAGTCACTGAAGCTTTCTTT. Encoded protein: CASSAPVTEAFF. The whole variable domain, filled in from reference TRBV28 and TRBJ1-1, reads DVKVTQSSRYLVKRTGEKVFLECVQDMDHENMFWYRQDPGLGLRLIYFSYDVKMKEKGDIPEGYSVSREKKERFSLILESASTNQTSMYLCASSAPVTEAFFGQGTRLTVV.

The chain joins TRBV6-2 or TRBV6-3 to TRBJ2-4; D ambiguous. CDR1 MNHEY and CDR2 SVGEGT come from the germline V gene. The CDR3 length is 16 residues. Trimming cost V 5 bases and J 0 bases, with 14 bases left between them. CDR3 sequence (DNA): TGTGCCAGCAGTCCCCCTCGGGTACTAGCCAAAAACATTCAGTACTTC. As protein: CASSPPRVLAKNIQYF.

The chain combines TRBV6-5 with TRBJ1-5; D might be TRBD1 (5 bases). CDR1 and CDR2 (germline): MNHEY, SVGAGI. V was pared by 0 bases and J by 6 bases, with 12 bases between. The CDR3 runs to 15 residues. The CDR3 DNA is TGTGCCAGCAGTTACTCTGCAGGGACTACTCAGCCCCAGCATTTT. Its translation is CASSYSAGTTQPQHF.

The gene calls are TRBV6-6 and TRBJ2-3, with unresolved D. This CDR3 region has 16 residues. V was clipped by 6 bases and J by 0 bases, with 16 bases between them. Germline V gene data show CDR1 as MNHNY and CDR2 as SVGAGI (reference sequence). CDR3 residues: CASSPLSTSSTDTQYF. DNA for the CDR3: TGTGCCAGCAGCCCCTTATCCACATCTAGCACAGATACGCAGTATTTT.

The chain recombines TRBV19 with TRBJ2-1, with 11 bases fitting TRBD2. Germline V gene data show CDR1 as LNHDA and CDR2 as SQIVND (reference sequence). V lost 3 bases and J lost 3; bases outside the gene matches: 4. This CDR3 has 16 residues. The CDR3 loop is CASSITTSGVYNEQFF. In nucleotides, the CDR3 is TGTGCCAGTAGTATTACGACTAGCGGGGTCTACAATGAGCAGTTCTTC.

The V call is TRBV15, the J call TRBJ1-2; tentatively, D is TRBD1 (5 bases). The germline V gene encodes CDR1 LNHNV and CDR2 YYDKDF (reference sequence). The CDR3 is 14 residues long. The germline V and J ends were trimmed by 3 bases and 0 bases, with 8 bases remaining between them. CDR3 DNA sequence: TGTGCCACCAGCAGGACAGTAGCTAACTATGGCTACACCTTC. This sequence encodes CATSRTVANYGYTF.